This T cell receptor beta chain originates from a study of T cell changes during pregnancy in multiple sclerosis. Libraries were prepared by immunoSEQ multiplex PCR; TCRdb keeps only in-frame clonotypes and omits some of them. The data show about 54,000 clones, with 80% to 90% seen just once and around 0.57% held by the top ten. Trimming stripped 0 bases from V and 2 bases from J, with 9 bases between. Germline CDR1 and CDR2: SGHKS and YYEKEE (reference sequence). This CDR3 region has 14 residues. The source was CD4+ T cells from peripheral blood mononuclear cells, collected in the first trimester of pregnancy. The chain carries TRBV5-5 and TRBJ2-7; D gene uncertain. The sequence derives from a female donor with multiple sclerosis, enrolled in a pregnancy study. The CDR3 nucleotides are TGTGCCAGCAGCTTGGTAGCCGGAACCTACGAGCAGTACTTC. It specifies CASSLVAGTYEQYF.